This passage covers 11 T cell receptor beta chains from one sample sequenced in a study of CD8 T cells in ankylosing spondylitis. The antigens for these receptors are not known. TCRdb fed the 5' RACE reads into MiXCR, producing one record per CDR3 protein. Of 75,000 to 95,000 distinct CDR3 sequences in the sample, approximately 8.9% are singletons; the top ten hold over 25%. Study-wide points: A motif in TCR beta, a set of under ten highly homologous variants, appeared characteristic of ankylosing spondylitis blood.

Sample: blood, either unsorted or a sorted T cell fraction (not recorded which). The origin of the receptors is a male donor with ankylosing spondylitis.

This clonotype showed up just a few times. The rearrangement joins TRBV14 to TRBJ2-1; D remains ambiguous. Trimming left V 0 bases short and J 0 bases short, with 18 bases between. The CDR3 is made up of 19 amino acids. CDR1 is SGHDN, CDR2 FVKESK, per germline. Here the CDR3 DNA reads TGTGCCAGCAGCCAAGAACTCCAATCACTCCCCCGCTCCTACAATGAGCAGTTCTTC. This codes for CASSQELQSLPRSYNEQFF. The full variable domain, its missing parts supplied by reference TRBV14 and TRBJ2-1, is EAGVTQFPSHSVIEKGQTVTLRCDPISGHDNLYWYRRVMGKEIKFLLHFVKESKQDESGMPNNRFLAERTGGTYSTLKVQPAELEDSGVYFCASSQELQSLPRSYNEQFFGPGTRLTVL.

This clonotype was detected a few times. CDR3 sequence (DNA): TGTGCCAGCATTTCGACTAGCGGGAACCACCGGGAGCTGTTTTTT. Translation: CASISTSGNHRELFF. V and J are TRBV27 and TRBJ2-2; 11 nucleotides match TRBD2. Per the germline V gene, CDR1 is MNHEY and CDR2 is SMNVEV (reference sequence). The CDR3 contains 15 residues. V lost 7 bases and J lost 9; bases outside the gene matches: 10.

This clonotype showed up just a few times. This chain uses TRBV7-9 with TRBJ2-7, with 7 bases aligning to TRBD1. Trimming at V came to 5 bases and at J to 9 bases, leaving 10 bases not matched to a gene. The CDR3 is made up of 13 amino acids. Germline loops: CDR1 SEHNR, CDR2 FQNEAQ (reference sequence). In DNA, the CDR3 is TGTGCCAGCAGCGAATCCGGGACAGTAGCGCAGTACGTC. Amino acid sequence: CASSESGTVAQYV.

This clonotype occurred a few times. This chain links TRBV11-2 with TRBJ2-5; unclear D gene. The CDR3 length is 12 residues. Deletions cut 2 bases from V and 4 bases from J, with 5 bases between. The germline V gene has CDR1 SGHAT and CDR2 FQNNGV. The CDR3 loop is CASSLWGETQYF. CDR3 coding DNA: TGTGCCAGCAGCTTATGGGGAGAGACCCAGTACTTC.

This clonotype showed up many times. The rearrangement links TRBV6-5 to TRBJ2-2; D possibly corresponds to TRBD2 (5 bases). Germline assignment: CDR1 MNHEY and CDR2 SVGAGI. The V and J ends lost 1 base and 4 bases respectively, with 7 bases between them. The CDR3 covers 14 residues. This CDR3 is CASSYFGGTGELFF. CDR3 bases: TGTGCCAGCAGTTACTTCGGAGGCACCGGGGAGCTGTTTTTT.

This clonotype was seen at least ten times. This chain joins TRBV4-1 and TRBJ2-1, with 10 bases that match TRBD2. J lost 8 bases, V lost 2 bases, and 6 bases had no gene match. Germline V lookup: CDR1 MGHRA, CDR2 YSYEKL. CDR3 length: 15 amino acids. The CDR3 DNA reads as TGCGCCAGCAGCCAAATCAGCGGGAGGGGTTATGAGCAGTTCTTC. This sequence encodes CASSQISGRGYEQFF.

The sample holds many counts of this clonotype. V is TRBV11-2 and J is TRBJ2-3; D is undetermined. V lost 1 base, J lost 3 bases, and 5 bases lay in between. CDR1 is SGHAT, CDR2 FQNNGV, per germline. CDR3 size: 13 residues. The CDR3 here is CASSLVITDTQYF. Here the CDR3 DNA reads TGTGCCAGCAGCTTAGTTATTACAGATACGCAGTATTTT.

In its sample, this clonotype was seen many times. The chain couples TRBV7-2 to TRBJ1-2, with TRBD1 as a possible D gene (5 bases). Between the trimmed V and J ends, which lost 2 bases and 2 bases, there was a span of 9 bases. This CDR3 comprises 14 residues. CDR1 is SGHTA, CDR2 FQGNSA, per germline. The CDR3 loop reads CASSLWGENYGYTF. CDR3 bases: TGTGCCAGCAGCTTATGGGGGGAAAACTATGGCTACACCTTC. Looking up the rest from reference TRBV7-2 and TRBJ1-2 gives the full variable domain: GAGVSQSPSNKVTEKGKDVELRCDPISGHTALYWYRQSLGQGLEFLIYFQGNSAPDKSGLPSDRFSAERTGGSVSTLTIQRTQQEDSAVYLCASSLWGENYGYTFGSGTRLTVV.

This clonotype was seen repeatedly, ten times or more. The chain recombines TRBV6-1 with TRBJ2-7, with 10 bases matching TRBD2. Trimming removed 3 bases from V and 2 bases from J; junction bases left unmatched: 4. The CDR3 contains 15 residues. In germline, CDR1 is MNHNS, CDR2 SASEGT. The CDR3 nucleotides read TGTGCCAGCAGTGACCAAGCGGGAGGGCCCTACGAGCAGTACTTC. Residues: CASSDQAGGPYEQYF.

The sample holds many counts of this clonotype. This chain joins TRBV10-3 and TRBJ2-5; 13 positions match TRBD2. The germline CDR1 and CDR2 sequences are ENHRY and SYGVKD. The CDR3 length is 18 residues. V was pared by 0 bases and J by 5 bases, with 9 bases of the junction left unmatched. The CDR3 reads CAISESGTSGMVPETQYF. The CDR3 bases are TGTGCCATCAGTGAGTCGGGGACTAGCGGGATGGTTCCGGAGACCCAGTACTTC.

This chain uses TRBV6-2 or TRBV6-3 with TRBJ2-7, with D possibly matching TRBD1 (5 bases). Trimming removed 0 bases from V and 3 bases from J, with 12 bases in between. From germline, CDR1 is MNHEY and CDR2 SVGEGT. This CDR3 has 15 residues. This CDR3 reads CASSYSPGSNYEQYV. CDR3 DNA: TGTGCCAGCAGTTACTCCCCAGGGTCAAACTACGAGCAGTACGTC.